Each of the 10 T cell receptor beta chains below was sequenced from the same sample in a study of blood T cells in healthy people across ages. Then a second PCR, running roughly 7 to 11 cycles, was carried out with a sample-barcoded 5' primer and a J-beta primer mix. TCRdb itself ran the 5' RACE reads through MiXCR, one entry per CDR3 protein. The sample holds hundreds of thousands of distinct CDR3 sequences, 62% seen once. Sequenced material: blood. The receptors shown here come from a man aged 30 to 45 in good health.

The gene calls are TRBV9 and TRBJ2-3; 12 bases agree with TRBD2. The CDR3 length is 16 residues. The trim removed 3 bases at V and 2 bases at J, leaving 4 bases unmatched. Germline V gene lookup returns CDR1 SGDLS and CDR2 YYNGEE. In DNA form, the CDR3 reads TGTGCCAGCAGCGCCGGACTAGCGGGGAACACAGATACGCAGTATTTT. It encodes CASSAGLAGNTDTQYF.

The rearrangement uses TRBV9 and TRBJ2-1; 8 bases fit TRBD2. Gene TRBJ2-7 matches the end of the DNA better, so the J call may be wrong. The CDR3 is 15 residues long. Germline V CDR1 and CDR2: SGDLS, YYNGEE. This CDR3 is CASSVGLAGYNEQYF. The CDR3 DNA follows: TGTGCCAGCAGCGTAGGTCTAGCGGGTTACAATGAGCAGTACTTC.

The chain is built from TRBV2 and TRBJ2-5; a weak D match, TRBD1 (6 bases). The J call could be wrong; TRBJ2-7 is a better fit for the DNA end. The CDR3 is made up of 13 amino acids. CDR1 SNHLY and CDR2 FYNNEI come from the germline V gene. The CDR3 DNA sequence: TGTGCCAGCAGTGAAGCGCCAGGGGCCGAGCAGTACTTC. Its protein is CASSEAPGAEQYF.

This clonotype has just one count. The rearrangement uses TRBV3-1 and TRBJ2-1; possibly TRBD1 for D (6 bases). Trimming left V 1 base short and J 0 bases short, with 19 bases between. CDR3 size: 19 residues. Germline CDR1 LGHDT, CDR2 YNNKEL (reference sequence). This CDR3 is CASSQVWQGLTHSYNEQFF. Written as DNA, the CDR3 is TGTGCCAGCAGCCAAGTTTGGCAGGGGTTAACCCACTCCTACAATGAGCAGTTCTTC.

This clonotype came up a few times. The chain joins TRBV20-1 to TRBJ2-1; 7 bases align to TRBD1. Germline V gene data show CDR1 as DFQATT and CDR2 as SNEGSKA (reference sequence). CDR3 length: 12 amino acids. The V gene end was trimmed by 7 bases and the J gene end by 10 bases; junction bases not matched to a gene: 10. In DNA, the CDR3 is TGCAGTGAGGGGGCCGTCCGTCACGAGCAGTTCTTC. Its translation: CSEGAVRHEQFF.

A few counts support this clonotype. V is TRBV7-9 and J is TRBJ2-4; D is unclear. The J call may be faulty, since TRBJ2-7 better matches the DNA end. Germline V gene lookup returns CDR1 SEHNR and CDR2 FQNEAQ (reference sequence). The CDR3 covers 12 residues. DNA for the CDR3: TGTGCCAGCACCCTCGGGTTTGCCGAGCAGTACTTC. This codes for CASTLGFAEQYF.

The rearrangement uses TRBV27 and TRBJ2-7, with 7 bases aligning to TRBD1. The CDR3 spans 15 residues. Trimming cost V 6 bases and J 1 base; bases outside gene matches: 9. CDR1 is MNHEY and CDR2 is SMNVEV in the germline V gene (reference sequence). The CDR3 region has the DNA TGTGCCAGCAGACGTCGGACAGGAGTGTCCTACGAGCAGTACTTC. Encoded protein: CASRRRTGVSYEQYF.

In its sample, this clonotype was seen a few times. V is TRBV5-1 and J is TRBJ1-5; no clear D gene. The CDR3 runs 15 residues. The V end lost 0 bases, the J end lost 2 bases, and 9 bases lay between the germline ends. Germline lookup yields CDR1 SGHRS and CDR2 YFSETQ. This CDR3 reads CASSLGGEGNQPQHF. In nucleotides, the CDR3 is TGCGCCAGCAGCTTGGGTGGGGAAGGCAATCAGCCCCAGCATTTT.

This clonotype has only a few counts. The chain recombines TRBV20-1 with TRBJ1-2; a possible D gene is TRBD1 (6 bases). The germline V and J ends were trimmed by 5 bases and 1 base, with 17 bases remaining between them. The CDR3 extends over 15 amino acids. Germline V gene data show CDR1 as DFQATT and CDR2 as SNEGSKA (reference sequence). The CDR3 DNA reads as TGCAGTGCTGTACCCGGGACACAGGTTAACTATGGCTACACCTTC. Protein: CSAVPGTQVNYGYTF.

This clonotype was seen only a few times. This sequence joins TRBV20-1 and TRBJ2-2, with TRBD2 matching over 12 bases. This CDR3 spans 15 amino acids. Trimming cost V 6 bases and J 7 bases; bases outside gene matches: 9. Germline assignment: CDR1 DFQATT and CDR2 SNEGSKA (reference sequence). The CDR3 loop is CSAEPSGGAVGELFF. The DNA of the CDR3 is TGCAGTGCAGAGCCTAGCGGGGGGGCTGTCGGGGAGCTGTTTTTT.